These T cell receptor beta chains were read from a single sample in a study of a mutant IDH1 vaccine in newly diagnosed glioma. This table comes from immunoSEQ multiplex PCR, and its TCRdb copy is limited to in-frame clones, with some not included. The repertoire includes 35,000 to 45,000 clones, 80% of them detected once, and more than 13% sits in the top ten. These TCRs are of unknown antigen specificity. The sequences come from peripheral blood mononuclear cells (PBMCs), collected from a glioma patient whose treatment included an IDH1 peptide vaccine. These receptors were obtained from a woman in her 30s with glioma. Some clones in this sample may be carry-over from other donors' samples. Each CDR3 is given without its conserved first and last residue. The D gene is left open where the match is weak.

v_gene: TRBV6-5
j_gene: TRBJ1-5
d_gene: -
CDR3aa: ASSYDLNQPQH

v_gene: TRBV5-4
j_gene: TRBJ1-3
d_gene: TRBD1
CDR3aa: ASSSTGADTIY

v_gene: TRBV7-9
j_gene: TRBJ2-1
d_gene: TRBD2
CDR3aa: ASSVTSGMNEQF

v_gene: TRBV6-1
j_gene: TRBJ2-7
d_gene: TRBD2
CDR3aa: ASFSGSTSYEQY

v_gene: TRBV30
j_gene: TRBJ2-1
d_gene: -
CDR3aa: AWSVISYNEQF

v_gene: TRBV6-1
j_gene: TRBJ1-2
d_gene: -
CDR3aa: ASSETGQVYGYT

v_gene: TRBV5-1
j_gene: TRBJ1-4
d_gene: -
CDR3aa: ASSSNLGSTNEKLF

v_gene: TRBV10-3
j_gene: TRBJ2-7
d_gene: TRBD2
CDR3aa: ASGTSDSYEQY

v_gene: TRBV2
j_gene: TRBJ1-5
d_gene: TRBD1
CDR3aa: ASRAGQGGQPQH

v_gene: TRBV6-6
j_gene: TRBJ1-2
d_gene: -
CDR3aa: ASSYAGNYGYT

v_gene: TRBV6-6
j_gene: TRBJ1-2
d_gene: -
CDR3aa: ASSSSPEWEGYT

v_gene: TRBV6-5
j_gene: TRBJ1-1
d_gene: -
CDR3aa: ASSLLLRTVAF

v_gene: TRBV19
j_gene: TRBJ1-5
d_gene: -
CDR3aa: ASTPGRFWQPQH

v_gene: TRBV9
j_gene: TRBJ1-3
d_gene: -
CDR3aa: ASSFGNTIY

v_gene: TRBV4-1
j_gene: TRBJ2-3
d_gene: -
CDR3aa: ASSHPGGDTQY

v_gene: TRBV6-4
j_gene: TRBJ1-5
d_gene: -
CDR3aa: ASSDSTLQVRQPQH

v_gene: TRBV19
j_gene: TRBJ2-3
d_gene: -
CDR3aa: ASSIGSPTDTQY

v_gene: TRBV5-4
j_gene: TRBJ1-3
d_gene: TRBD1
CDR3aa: ASGQGGNTIY

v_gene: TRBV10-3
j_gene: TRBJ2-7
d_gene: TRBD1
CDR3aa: AISEPGQGRGYEQY

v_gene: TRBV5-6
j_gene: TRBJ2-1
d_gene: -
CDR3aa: ASSLGIAHGYNEQF

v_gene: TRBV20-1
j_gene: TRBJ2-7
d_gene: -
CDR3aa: SAREGRATI

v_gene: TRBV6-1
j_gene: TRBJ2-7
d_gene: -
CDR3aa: ASTLRGRPAYEQY

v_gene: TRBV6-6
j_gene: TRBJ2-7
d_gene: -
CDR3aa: ASSYGGGSPSREQY